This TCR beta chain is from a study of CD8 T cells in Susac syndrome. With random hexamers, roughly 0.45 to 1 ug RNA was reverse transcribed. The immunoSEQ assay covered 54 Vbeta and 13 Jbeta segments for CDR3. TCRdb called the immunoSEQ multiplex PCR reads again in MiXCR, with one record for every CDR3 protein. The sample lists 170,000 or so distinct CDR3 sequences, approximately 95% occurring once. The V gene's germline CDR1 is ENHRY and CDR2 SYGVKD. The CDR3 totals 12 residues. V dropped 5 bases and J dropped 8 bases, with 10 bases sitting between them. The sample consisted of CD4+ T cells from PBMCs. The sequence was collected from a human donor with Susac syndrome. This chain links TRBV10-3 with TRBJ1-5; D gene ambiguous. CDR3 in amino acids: CAISKDQEPQHF. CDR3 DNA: TGTGCCATCAGTAAGGACCAGGAGCCCCAGCATTTT.